This T cell receptor beta chain was captured in a study of blood T cell repertoires in COVID-19. V lost 6 bases and J 8 bases, leaving 16 bases between the germline ends. Per the germline V gene, CDR1 is LNHDA and CDR2 is SQIVND (reference sequence). This CDR3 has 14 residues. Study processing details: Scientists estimated how many nucleated cells there were by amplifying reference gene primers. Libraries were prepared by immunoSEQ multiplex PCR; TCRdb keeps only in-frame clonotypes and omits some of them. The V and J calls and clone size are taken from that table; D and trimming were inferred from the DNA. The profile shows about 220,000 clones, 84% of them singletons.

The rearrangement links TRBV19 to TRBJ1-4, with D unclear. Sequenced sample: peripheral blood. The clonotype was recovered from a woman in her sixties or seventies who had recovered from COVID-19. In nucleotides, the CDR3 is TGTGCCAGTAGGGCCCGGAGGACGGTCGAAAAACTGTTTTTT. It translates to CASRARRTVEKLFF.